The subject of this entry is one T cell receptor beta chain. This specimen belongs to a study of blood T cell repertoires in COVID-19. Study context: Sites in the United States, Italy and Spain provided acute and convalescent COVID-19 samples. Sample material is recorded as cDNA or gDNA derived from T cells, B-cell-depleted T cells, or PBMCs.

CDR3 length equals 16 residues. CDR1 is SGHRS and CDR2 is YFSETQ in the germline V gene. Trimming stripped 0 bases from V and 3 bases from J, with 14 bases between. In the study's own analysis: Nucleated cell number was recorded as an estimate derived from reference gene primer amplification. This table comes from immunoSEQ multiplex PCR, and its TCRdb copy is limited to in-frame clones, with some not included. Clonal size and the V and J genes are those of that table, whereas D and trimming came from the DNA. The sample lists about 100,000 clones; roughly 78% were seen once. The genes are TRBV5-1 and TRBJ2-3; a possible D gene is TRBD1 (7 bases). Material: peripheral blood. This TCR was sampled from a woman aged 80 or over with active or convalescent COVID-19. DNA of the CDR3: TGCGCCAGCAGCTTGGACAATTCAGGGGGGACAGATACGCAGTATTTT. Translation: CASSLDNSGGTDTQYF.